These 9 T cell receptor beta chains share one sample of origin, sequenced in a study of cytomegalovirus exposure and HLA in healthy donors. PCR employed 60 Vbeta and 13 Jbeta primers. Produced via immunoSEQ multiplex PCR; TCRdb's table is partial and in-frame only. The sample includes some 110,000 clones, 70% to 85% of them seen just once. The sample consisted of PBMCs. These receptors came from a woman between 45 and 65 years old in good health and CMV-seropositive.

The V gene is TRBV25-1, the J gene TRBJ2-3; the match to TRBD1 covers 7 bases. The germline gives CDR1 MGHDK, CDR2 SYGVNS. This CDR3 is 12 amino acids long. V lost 11 bases and J lost 3; bases outside the gene matches: 5. CDR3 in amino acids: CAVGTVTDTQYF. The CDR3 coding sequence is TGTGCCGTAGGGACAGTTACAGATACGCAGTATTTT.

The chain employs TRBV25-1 and TRBJ2-2; D is ambiguous. The V end was cut by 3 bases, the J end by 0 bases, with 8 bases between. Germline CDR1 and CDR2: MGHDK and SYGVNS. There are 15 residues in the CDR3. In DNA form, the CDR3 reads TGTGCCAGCAGTGACTCCAGGACGAACACCGGGGAGCTGTTTTTT. This sequence encodes CASSDSRTNTGELFF. The whole variable domain, remainder taken from reference TRBV25-1 and TRBJ2-2, is EADIYQTPRYLVIGTGKKITLECSQTMGHDKMYWYQQDPGMELHLIHYSYGVNSTEKGDLSSESTVSRIRTEHFPLTLESARPSHTSQYLCASSDSRTNTGELFFGEGSRLTVL.

J is TRBJ1-2 and V is TRBV4-1; 8 bases agree with TRBD1. Germline loops: CDR1 MGHRA, CDR2 YSYEKL. V trimming: 0 bases; J trimming: 0 bases; junction bases outside the gene matches: 0. This CDR3 contains 15 residues. CDR3 residues: CASSQEQGANYGYTF. CDR3 in DNA: TGCGCCAGCAGCCAAGAACAGGGGGCTAACTATGGCTACACCTTC.

The chain combines TRBV6-1 with TRBJ2-2; 14 bases map to TRBD2. Germline V gives CDR1 MNHNS, CDR2 SASEGT. The junction had 4 bases not matched to a gene; V was cut back by 6 bases and J by 7 bases. The CDR3 length is 15 residues. CDR3 sequence (DNA): TGTGCCAGCAGGACTAGCGGGGGGGCGGTCGGGGAGCTGTTTTTT. Translation gives CASRTSGGAVGELFF.

In its sample, this clone was seen a few times. This sequence joins TRBV4-3 and TRBJ2-2, with 13 bases that match TRBD2. Per germline, CDR1 LGHNA and CDR2 YSLEER. Germline trimming cut 4 bases from V and 4 bases from J; bases unmatched to any gene: 21. The CDR3 sequence is 22 residues long. DNA of the CDR3: TGCGCCAGCAGCCGTTGGGGATATACGGACACTAGCGGGAGGGTTGGCACCGGGGAGCTGTTTTTT. Protein sequence: CASSRWGYTDTSGRVGTGELFF.

This clone was seen more than once but under ten times. V usage is TRBV29-1 and J usage is TRBJ1-2, with 8 bases identical to TRBD1. The CDR3 has 12 residues. The junction had 6 bases not matched to a gene; V was cut back by 4 bases and J by 8 bases. Germline assignment: CDR1 SQVTM and CDR2 ANQGSEA. CDR3 amino acids: CSVGTGTEGYTF. CDR3 coding DNA: TGCAGCGTTGGGACAGGGACGGAGGGCTACACCTTC.

This sequence joins TRBV30 and TRBJ2-2, with TRBD2 matching 9 bases. V was pared by 0 bases and J by 6 bases, with 8 bases of the junction left unmatched. The CDR3 contains 16 residues. The germline CDR1 and CDR2 sequences are GTSNPN and SVGIG (reference sequence). CDR3 bases: TGTGCCTGGAGTGTTCCCGGCGGGGGGGCTTCCGGGGAGCTGTTTTTT. Translated: CAWSVPGGGASGELFF.

This clone is medium-sized within its sample. The chain is built from TRBV21-1 and TRBJ2-1; TRBD2, the table's D call, was not compared with the DNA. TRBV21-1 is a known pseudogene. This CDR3 is 19 amino acids long. The CDR3 protein is CASSKALAGGRSSYNEQFF. For the CDR3, the DNA is TGTGCCAGCAGCAAAGCATTAGCGGGAGGGAGGAGCTCCTACAATGAGCAGTTCTTC.

The rearrangement joins TRBV4-3 to TRBJ1-2, with D perhaps matching TRBD1 (5 bases). The CDR3 spans 13 residues. Germline V gene data show CDR1 as LGHNA and CDR2 as YSLEER. V lost 4 bases, J lost 2 bases, and 8 bases lay in between. The CDR3 spells CASSPTGNYGYTF. CDR3 nucleotide sequence: TGCGCCAGCAGCCCTACAGGCAACTATGGCTACACCTTC.